These 26 T cell receptor beta chains were all obtained from the same sample, sequenced in a study of early T cells in non-severe SARS-CoV-2 infection. TCRdb independently ran MiXCR on the 5' RACE reads; one entry per CDR3 protein. This table holds tens of thousands of distinct CDR3 sequences, just under 9% found once. The sample consisted of whole blood. Receptor source: an adult who was a healthcare worker with PCR-confirmed SARS-CoV-2 infection or an uninfected control (not recorded which).

The CDR3 loop reads CASSPYGYEQYF. CDR3 DNA sequence: TGTGCCAGCAGTCCTTACGGCTACGAGCAGTACTTC. The chain employs TRBV28 and TRBJ2-7; D remains ambiguous. Germline loops: CDR1 MDHEN, CDR2 SYDVKM. V gave up 5 bases and J gave up 3 bases, with 8 bases separating them. This CDR3 comprises 12 residues.

The table lists this clonotype with many counts. The chain combines TRBV29-1 with TRBJ2-4, with 10 bases identical to TRBD2. Germline trimming cut 4 bases from V and 15 bases from J; bases unmatched to any gene: 12. The CDR3 loop spans 13 amino acids. Germline assignment: CDR1 SQVTM and CDR2 ANQGSEA. CDR3 sequence reads: CSVVTPAGGPRYF. As DNA, the CDR3 is TGCAGCGTTGTAACCCCAGCGGGAGGGCCCAGGTACTTC.

In its sample, this clonotype was seen many times. The genes are TRBV7-3 and TRBJ2-7; 11 nucleotides line up with TRBD1. Per the germline V gene, CDR1 is SGHTA and CDR2 is FQGTGA. This CDR3 spans 13 amino acids. V lost 5 bases to trimming and J lost 5 bases; unmatched junction nucleotides: 2. The CDR3 sequence: CASSLGQGDEQYF. DNA for the CDR3: TGTGCCAGCAGCCTGGGACAGGGGGACGAGCAGTACTTC.

The genes are TRBV27 and TRBJ1-6, with TRBD1 as a possible D gene (6 bases). This CDR3 is 14 amino acids long. CDR1 is MNHEY and CDR2 is SMNVEV in the germline V gene (reference sequence). With 5 bases removed from V and 3 bases from J, the gap between germline ends came to 8 bases. CDR3 residues: CASSRRGYNSPLHF. CDR3 nucleotides: TGTGCCAGCAGTCGCAGGGGCTATAATTCACCCCTCCACTTT.

There are many counts of this clonotype. This chain links TRBV6-6 with TRBJ2-7, with D perhaps TRBD1 or TRBD2 (5 bases each). The CDR3 loop spans 14 amino acids. Germline V lookup: CDR1 MNHNY, CDR2 SVGAGI (reference sequence). V was cut by 2 bases and J by 2 bases, with 10 bases left in between. The CDR3 DNA reads as TGTGCCAGCAGTTACCCGGGACGGACCTACGAGCAGTACTTC. Residues: CASSYPGRTYEQYF.

This clonotype was detected many times. This rearrangement joins TRBV7-2 to TRBJ2-3; TRBD1 matches 7 bases. The CDR3 runs 18 residues. The V gene end was trimmed by 1 base and the J gene end by 2 bases; junction bases not matched to a gene: 12. Germline CDR1 and CDR2: SGHTA and FQGNSA. The CDR3 here is CASSLVRWDSLPTDTQYF. DNA for the CDR3: TGTGCCAGCAGCTTAGTAAGGTGGGACAGCCTTCCCACAGATACGCAGTATTTT.

This clonotype showed up many times. V usage is TRBV20-1 and J usage is TRBJ2-7; D possibly corresponds to TRBD2 (6 bases). The V end was cut by 6 bases, the J end by 3 bases, with 9 bases between. The CDR3 has 11 residues. Germline V gives CDR1 DFQATT, CDR2 SNEGSKA (reference sequence). CDR3 in DNA: TGCAGTGCCATGGACTACTACGAGCAGTACTTC. Its translation is CSAMDYYEQYF.

The CDR3 region has the DNA TGCAGCGTCGAACAGGGGGCGGGCGGCTACACCTTC. Encoded protein: CSVEQGAGGYTF. This chain links TRBV29-1 with TRBJ1-2; 9 nucleotides agree with TRBD1. J gave up 8 bases and V 6 bases, and 7 bases lay outside the gene matches. This CDR3 contains 12 residues. Germline values: CDR1 SQVTM, CDR2 ANQGSEA.

This chain links TRBV7-9 with TRBJ1-3, with D uncertain. Trimming left V 7 bases short and J 0 bases short, with 10 bases between. The CDR3 is 14 residues long. Germline CDR1 is SEHNR and CDR2 is FQNEAQ (reference sequence). The CDR3 spells CASTPGSSGNTIYF. In DNA, the CDR3 is TGTGCCAGCACCCCTGGGAGCTCTGGAAACACCATATATTTT. Full variable domain (missing parts from reference TRBV7-9 and TRBJ1-3): DTGVSQNPRHKITKRGQNVTFRCDPISEHNRLYWYRQTLGQGPEFLTYFQNEAQLEKSRLLSDRFSAERPKGSFSTLEIQRTEQGDSAMYLCASTPGSSGNTIYFGEGSWLTVV.

This clonotype was detected a few times. The chain carries TRBV7-9 and TRBJ2-3; 11 bases fit TRBD2. The V and J ends lost 4 bases and 0 bases, in that order; junction bases with no gene match: 6. Germline CDR1 reads SEHNR; CDR2 reads FQNEAQ (reference sequence). The CDR3 contains 17 residues. This chain's CDR3 is CASSSVGTSGSTDTQYF. The CDR3 bases are TGTGCCAGCAGCTCCGTCGGGACTAGCGGAAGCACAGATACGCAGTATTTT.

This clonotype was detected only a few times. The chain links TRBV7-6 to TRBJ2-3, with 10 bases matching TRBD2. Per the germline V gene, CDR1 is SGHVS and CDR2 is FNYEAQ. The CDR3 is 16 amino acids. After removal of 5 bases from V and 3 bases from J, the junction contained 8 bases not matched to a gene. The CDR3 bases are TGTGCCAGCAGCCCGCTAGCGGGAGAGAGTACAGATACGCAGTATTTT. This translates into CASSPLAGESTDTQYF.

The chain employs TRBV6-5 and TRBJ1-1, with D hard to call. Per the germline V gene, CDR1 is MNHEY and CDR2 is SVGAGI. V lost 2 bases and J 2 bases, leaving 6 bases between the germline ends. CDR3 length: 13 amino acids. CDR3 coding DNA: TGTGCCAGCAGTTACGATCCAAACACTGAAGCTTTCTTT. Amino acids: CASSYDPNTEAFF.

The V and J genes are TRBV28 and TRBJ2-7, with D unclear. In germline, CDR1 is MDHEN, CDR2 SYDVKM. Trimming took 5 bases from V and 6 from J, leaving 17 bases between them. This CDR3 region has 14 residues. The CDR3 region is CASSPWVFFGEQYF. The CDR3 DNA is TGTGCCAGCAGTCCCTGGGTGTTTTTTGGCGAGCAGTACTTC.

This clonotype was counted many times. The V gene is TRBV19, the J gene TRBJ2-7; TRBD1 might be the D (6 bases). CDR3 size: 13 residues. Looked up from germline, CDR1 is LNHDA and CDR2 is SQIVND (reference sequence). Trimming took 6 bases from V and 5 from J, leaving 14 bases between them. Here the CDR3 DNA reads TGTGCCAGTAGCCGAGACAGGATCCACGAGCAGTACTTC. Translated: CASSRDRIHEQYF.

This clonotype showed up many times. The chain uses TRBV10-3 and TRBJ1-2; D not resolved. V was trimmed by 0 bases and J by 0 bases, leaving 5 bases between them. The CDR3 sequence is 14 residues long. In germline, CDR1 is ENHRY, CDR2 SYGVKD. In DNA, the CDR3 is TGTGCCATCAGTGAGTCGAGGGCTAACTATGGCTACACCTTC. Translating gives CAISESRANYGYTF.

This chain links TRBV28 with TRBJ1-5; the D is unclear. V lost 6 bases to trimming and J lost 4 bases, with 7 bases between them. CDR1 and CDR2 (germline): MDHEN, SYDVKM. The length of the CDR3 is 12 residues. CDR3 region: CASSRENQPQHF. Here the CDR3 DNA reads TGTGCCAGCAGCAGAGAGAATCAGCCCCAGCATTTT.

The sample holds many counts of this clonotype. This rearrangement joins TRBV28 to TRBJ1-5; D call uncertain. This CDR3 is built from 14 residues. Germline-derived CDR1 and CDR2 are MDHEN and SYDVKM. V shed 4 bases and J shed 11 bases, with 18 bases lying between them. This chain's CDR3 is CASSWAGEGKAQHF. In DNA, the CDR3 is TGTGCCAGCAGTTGGGCCGGTGAGGGTAAAGCCCAGCATTTT.

The chain is built from TRBV5-5 and TRBJ2-1; TRBD2 matches at 14 bases. Per the germline V gene, CDR1 is SGHKS and CDR2 is YYEKEE (reference sequence). CDR3 length: 16 amino acids. The V segment lost 4 bases and the J segment 8 bases; nucleotides outside the gene matches: 8. The CDR3 coding sequence is TGTGCCAGCAGCCCTGCCGGGACTAGCGGGAGTCATGAGCAGTTCTTC. It encodes CASSPAGTSGSHEQFF.

In its sample, this clonotype was seen many times. The chain couples TRBV18 to TRBJ2-5; D is uncertain. Trimming pared 0 bases from V and 1 base from J, leaving 12 bases between. CDR1 is KGHSH, CDR2 LQKENI, per germline. The CDR3 runs to 16 residues. The CDR3, as DNA: TGTGCCAGCTCACCACCTCCAGGCACCCGCCAAGAGACCCAGTACTTC. This gives the protein CASSPPPGTRQETQYF.

The rearrangement links TRBV29-1 to TRBJ2-5; D call uncertain. The CDR3 totals 11 residues. Trimming left V 4 bases short and J 7 bases short, with 10 bases between. Germline assignment: CDR1 SQVTM and CDR2 ANQGSEA. The CDR3 loop reads CSVVVLGTQYF. CDR3 nucleotide sequence: TGCAGCGTTGTTGTCCTCGGGACCCAGTACTTC.

This clonotype qualifies as medium-sized. The J gene is TRBJ1-2, the V gene TRBV29-1; D is uncertain. Germline lookup yields CDR1 SQVTM and CDR2 ANQGSEA. The V end lost 6 bases, the J end lost 8 bases, and 7 bases lay between the germline ends. CDR3 length: 9 amino acids. CDR3 amino acids: CSVSPGYTF. CDR3 in DNA: TGCAGCGTGTCCCCCGGCTACACCTTC.

In this sample, this clonotype turned up a few times. The rearrangement links TRBV5-6 to TRBJ2-1, with D unresolved. Germline values: CDR1 SGHDT, CDR2 YYEEEE. Trimming cost V 5 bases and J 0 bases, with 9 bases left between them. This CDR3 contains 14 residues. The CDR3 protein is CASSGVNSYNEQFF. In DNA form, the CDR3 reads TGTGCCAGCAGTGGGGTCAACTCCTACAATGAGCAGTTCTTC.

This clonotype turned up a few times. The chain employs TRBV7-8 and TRBJ2-1; 7 bases are a match to TRBD2. The CDR3 loop spans 23 amino acids. Germline values: CDR1 SGHVS, CDR2 FQNEAQ. With 7 bases clipped from V and 6 bases from J, the junction kept 36 bases outside the gene matches. CDR3 region: CASILTTRSSTGTLAPRGNEQFF. CDR3 bases: TGTGCCAGCATCCTGACCACCCGATCATCTACGGGCACACTAGCGCCACGTGGCAATGAGCAGTTCTTC.

This clonotype was counted between two and nine times. The CDR3 DNA reads TGTGCCAGCAGCCAAGGGGGTTCACCCCTCCACTTT. Protein sequence: CASSQGGSPLHF. This chain links TRBV28 with TRBJ1-6, with D perhaps TRBD1 (6 bases). Germline loops: CDR1 MDHEN, CDR2 SYDVKM. CDR3 length equals 12 residues. Trimming stripped 6 bases from V and 9 bases from J, with 9 bases between. The full variable domain, with the rest looked up from reference TRBV28 and TRBJ1-6, is DVKVTQSSRYLVKRTGEKVFLECVQDMDHENMFWYRQDPGLGLRLIYFSYDVKMKEKGDIPEGYSVSREKKERFSLILESASTNQTSMYLCASSQGGSPLHFGNGTRLTVT.

The chain has TRBV19 and TRBJ2-2; no firm D call. Germline values: CDR1 LNHDA, CDR2 SQIVND (reference sequence). Trimming removed 9 bases from V and 6 bases from J, with 11 bases in between. The CDR3 extends over 12 amino acids. This CDR3 reads CASLGIAGELFF. CDR3 nucleotide sequence: TGTGCCAGCCTAGGAATCGCCGGGGAGCTGTTTTTT.

This clonotype was seen only a few times. This CDR3 is CASSYPLLAATYEQYF. In DNA, the CDR3 is TGTGCCAGCAGTTACCCCCTGCTAGCGGCAACCTACGAGCAGTACTTC. This chain uses TRBV6-2 or TRBV6-3 with TRBJ2-7; TRBD2 matches at 7 bases. The V gene's germline CDR1 is MNHEY and CDR2 SVGEGT. V trimming: 2 bases; J trimming: 2 bases; junction bases outside the gene matches: 9. The CDR3 runs to 16 residues.